The clone carrying this TCR beta chain was found once. This sample was included in a study of cytomegalovirus exposure and HLA in healthy donors. Looking at the study overall: Roughly 77 million unique TCRs from HLA-typed donors made up an early data release.

This CDR3 is 15 amino acids long. With V trimmed by 2 bases and J by 3 bases, 3 bases remained unmatched. Germline-derived CDR1 and CDR2 are MNHEY and SVGAGI. The PCR contained 60 Vbeta and 13 Jbeta primers. Profiled with immunoSEQ multiplex PCR; TCRdb holds only in-frame clones, not every one. This sample has about 160,000 clones, with 86% found just once. Sequenced material: PBMCs. J is TRBJ2-1 and V is TRBV6-5; 8 bases are shared with TRBD1. The sequence came from a woman under 30 in good health and CMV-seronegative. CDR3 sequence reads: CASSYDRGFYNEQFF. Written as DNA, the CDR3 is TGTGCCAGCAGTTACGACAGGGGTTTCTACAATGAGCAGTTCTTC.